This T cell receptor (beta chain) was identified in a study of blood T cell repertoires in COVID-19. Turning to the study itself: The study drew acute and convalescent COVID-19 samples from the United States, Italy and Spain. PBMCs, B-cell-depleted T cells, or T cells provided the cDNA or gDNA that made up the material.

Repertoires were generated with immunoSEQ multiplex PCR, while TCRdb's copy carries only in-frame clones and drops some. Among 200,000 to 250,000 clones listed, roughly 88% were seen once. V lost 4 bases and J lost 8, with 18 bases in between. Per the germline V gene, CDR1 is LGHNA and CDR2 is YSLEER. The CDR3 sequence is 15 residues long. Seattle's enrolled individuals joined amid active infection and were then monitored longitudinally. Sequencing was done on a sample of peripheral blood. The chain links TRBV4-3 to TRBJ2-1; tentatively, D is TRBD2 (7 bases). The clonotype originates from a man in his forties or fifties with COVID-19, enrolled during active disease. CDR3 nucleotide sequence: TGCGCCAGCAGCCCCCGGGGGGCGCGAGGAGATGAGCAGTTCTTC. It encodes CASSPRGARGDEQFF.